Listed here are 26 T cell receptor beta chains from one sample, sequenced in a study of cytomegalovirus exposure and HLA in healthy donors. A multiplex PCR was run with 60 Vbeta primers and 13 Jbeta primers. Measured with immunoSEQ multiplex PCR; TCRdb has only the in-frame clones, and not every one. The sample comprises over 70,000 clones, over 75% of which are singletons, and roughly 2% rests with the top ten. Sequenced: PBMCs. The source of these receptors is a man aged 18-30 years in good health and CMV-seronegative.

The sample holds one count of this clone. The rearrangement uses TRBV4-2 and TRBJ2-3; no definite D call. V lost 8 bases to trimming and J lost 1 base, with 13 bases between them. Germline values: CDR1 LGHNA, CDR2 YNFKEQ. The CDR3 totals 14 residues. The CDR3 nucleotides are TGTGCCAGCGGTCGTACGGCGGGCACAGATACGCAGTATTTT. Translating it yields CASGRTAGTDTQYF.

The CDR3 sequence: CASSPQGARGYTF. The DNA for the CDR3 is TGTGCCAGCAGCCCCCAGGGGGCAAGGGGCTACACCTTC. The gene calls are TRBV13 and TRBJ1-2; 8 bases fit TRBD1. V lost 5 bases to trimming and J lost 8 bases; unmatched junction nucleotides: 7. Germline V gives CDR1 PRHDT, CDR2 FYEKMQ (reference sequence). The length of the CDR3 is 13 residues.

CDR3 sequence reads: CASTGTGAGEQYF. Here the CDR3 DNA reads TGTGCCAGTACCGGGACAGGGGCTGGCGAGCAGTACTTC. The rearrangement joins TRBV19 to TRBJ2-7, with TRBD1 matching 10 bases. The junction had 6 bases not matched to a gene; V was cut back by 7 bases and J by 6 bases. This CDR3 comprises 13 residues. The germline gives CDR1 LNHDA, CDR2 SQIVND (reference sequence). Looking up the rest from reference TRBV19 and TRBJ2-7 gives the full variable domain: DGGITQSPKYLFRKEGQNVTLSCEQNLNHDAMYWYRQDPGQGLRLIYYSQIVNDFQKGDIAEGYSVSREKKESFPLTVTSAQKNPTAFYLCASTGTGAGEQYFGPGTRLTVT.

The chain combines TRBV18 with TRBJ1-1, with D uncertain. The CDR3 spans 13 residues. Germline CDR1 KGHSH, CDR2 LQKENI. Trimming removed 6 bases from V and 5 bases from J, with 13 bases in between. The CDR3 loop reads CASSTLEETEAFF. In DNA form, the CDR3 reads TGTGCCAGCTCTACCCTCGAGGAAACTGAAGCTTTCTTT. Full variable domain (rest looked up from reference TRBV18 and TRBJ1-1): NAGVMQNPRHLVRRRGQEARLRCSPMKGHSHVYWYRQLPEEGLKFMVYLQKENIIDESGMPKERFSAEFPKEGPSILRIQQVVRGDSAAYFCASSTLEETEAFFGQGTRLTVV.

Note on this clone: Other DNA sequences in this sample translate to the same CDR3. V gene TRBV10-3 combines with J gene TRBJ2-5; TRBD1 matches at 7 bases. J gave up 1 base and V 3 bases, and 2 bases lay outside the gene matches. The CDR3 sequence is 14 residues long. Per the germline V gene, CDR1 is ENHRY and CDR2 is SYGVKD. The CDR3 DNA reads TGTGCCATCAGTGAACAGGGGCCCCAAGAGACCCAGTACTTC. Its translation: CAISEQGPQETQYF.

Concerning this clone itself: Its ends do not fully match the called genes, so a read error is possible. The chain employs TRBV7-9 and TRBJ1-1, with D possibly being TRBD1 (6 bases). Germline V gene sequence: CDR1 SEHNR, CDR2 FQNEAQ (reference sequence). The CDR3 covers 17 residues. In DNA, the CDR3 is TGTTCCAGCAGCTTTCCCGCCGGGGGGCGGTCGAACACTGAAGCTTTCTTT. Its translation: CSSSFPAGGRSNTEAFF. The full variable domain, rest sourced from reference TRBV7-9 and TRBJ1-1, is DTGVSQNPRHKITKRGQNVTFRCDPISEHNRLYWYRQTLGQGPEFLTYFQNEAQLEKSRLLSDRFSAERPKGSFSTLEIQRTEQGDSAMYLCSSSFPAGGRSNTEAFFGQGTRLTVV.

The chain recombines TRBV4-1 with TRBJ1-2, with 7 bases that match TRBD1. CDR3 length: 15 amino acids. In germline, CDR1 is MGHRA, CDR2 YSYEKL. After removal of 1 base from V and 4 bases from J, the junction contained 6 bases not matched to a gene. As DNA, the CDR3 is TGCGCCAGCAGCCAAGTTAACGACAGGGTCTATGGCTACACCTTC. Translated: CASSQVNDRVYGYTF.

Details on this clone: The same CDR3 can be traced to other DNA sequences in this sample. The gene calls are TRBV6-1 and TRBJ1-2; 7 nucleotides agree with TRBD1. The CDR3 length is 14 residues. V lost 5 bases, J lost 0 bases, and 3 bases stayed unmatched. Germline-derived CDR1 and CDR2 are MNHNS and SASEGT. Here the CDR3 DNA reads TGTGCCAGCAGTAGGGACAGACCTAACTATGGCTACACCTTC. Translation gives CASSRDRPNYGYTF.

The V call is TRBV20-1, the J call TRBJ1-1; D call uncertain. Germline CDR1 and CDR2: DFQATT and SNEGSKA (reference sequence). Trimming stripped 5 bases from V and 1 base from J, with 5 bases between. The CDR3 consists of 11 residues. The CDR3 DNA is TGCAGTGCTGCGGGGAACACTGAAGCTTTCTTT. Translation: CSAAGNTEAFF.

Comment on this clone: The junction departs from the called germline gene at one end, perhaps through a read error. This CDR3 reads CASSLDLEAGVNEQFF. CDR3 sequence (DNA): TGTGCTAGCAGCTTAGATTTGGAAGCGGGGGTGAATGAGCAGTTCTTC. V gene TRBV7-7 combines with J gene TRBJ2-1, with 8 bases lining up with TRBD2. Germline V gene lookup returns CDR1 SSHAT and CDR2 FNYEAQ (reference sequence). The CDR3 runs 16 residues.

The chain links TRBV7-6 to TRBJ2-7; tentatively, D is TRBD1 (5 bases). Germline loops: CDR1 SGHVS, CDR2 FNYEAQ. The CDR3 runs 16 residues. Trimming cost V 5 bases and J 0 bases, with 17 bases left between them. The CDR3 nucleotides are TGTGCCAGCAGCCACGTCCAGGGTGAGATCTCCTACGAGCAGTACTTC. Amino acid sequence: CASSHVQGEISYEQYF.

The chain joins TRBV25-1 to TRBJ1-2; TRBD1 might be the D (6 bases). CDR3 length: 14 residues. V lost 5 bases, J lost 3 bases, and 13 bases lay in between. CDR1 and CDR2 from the germline V gene are MGHDK and SYGVNS. CDR3 residues: CASSSSDSDYGYTF. The CDR3 nucleotides are TGTGCCAGCAGTTCCTCGGACAGTGACTATGGCTACACCTTC.

Of note for this clone: The sample holds other DNA sequences that translate to the same CDR3. For the CDR3, the DNA is TGTGCCAGCACTACAGGGAACACTGAAGCTTTCTTT. It translates to CASTTGNTEAFF. The chain carries TRBV19 and TRBJ1-1, with D perhaps matching TRBD1 (5 bases). CDR1 is LNHDA, CDR2 SQIVND, per germline (reference sequence). V was cut by 9 bases and J by 1 base, with 9 bases left in between. The CDR3 loop spans 12 amino acids.

This clone occurred a few times. The chain couples TRBV5-1 to TRBJ1-3; D unclear. CDR3 length: 15 amino acids. The ends were cut back, 1 base at V and 3 bases at J, with 11 bases in the middle. Germline V lookup: CDR1 SGHRS, CDR2 YFSETQ. In DNA form, the CDR3 reads TGCGCCAGCAGCTTGTCATCAGGTGTTGGAAACACCATATATTTT. This translates into CASSLSSGVGNTIYF.

The chain joins TRBV4-2 to TRBJ2-1, with TRBD2 matching over 11 bases. Germline V gives CDR1 LGHNA, CDR2 YNFKEQ. Trimming at V came to 1 base and at J to 2 bases, leaving 1 base not matched to a gene. The CDR3 sequence is 16 residues long. The CDR3 loop reads CASSQGSGGAYNEQFF. The CDR3 region has the DNA TGTGCCAGCAGCCAAGGTAGCGGGGGGGCCTACAATGAGCAGTTCTTC.

The rearrangement links TRBV29-1 to TRBJ2-7; 10 bases match TRBD1. The germline CDR1 and CDR2 sequences are SQVTM and ANQGSEA. The CDR3 extends over 15 amino acids. V gave up 0 bases and J gave up 3 bases; unmatched junction bases: 5. The chain's CDR3 is CSVEDPGQGNYEQYF. The CDR3 region has the DNA TGCAGCGTTGAAGATCCGGGACAGGGGAACTACGAGCAGTACTTC.

The chain is built from TRBV6-1 and TRBJ2-1; 8 bases are shared with TRBD2. This CDR3 has 15 amino acids. Germline CDR1 is MNHNS and CDR2 is SASEGT. The V gene end was trimmed by 6 bases and the J gene end by 3 bases; junction bases not matched to a gene: 7. CDR3 DNA sequence: TGTGCCAGCAGGAAGCCCGGGACTAGCTACAATGAGCAGTTCTTC. Translating it yields CASRKPGTSYNEQFF.

Details on this clone: An end of the junction does not agree with germline; a read error may underlie this. This rearrangement joins TRBV7-3 to TRBJ1-5; TRBD1 might be the D (5 bases). Germline V gene lookup returns CDR1 SGHTA and CDR2 FQGTGA. This CDR3 is 13 amino acids long. CDR3 nucleotide sequence: TGTGCCAGCAGCCTAACGGGGGGTCAGCCCCAGCATTTT. It codes for CASSLTGGQPQHF.

The sample holds one count of this clone. The chain carries TRBV18 and TRBJ2-3; 11 bases map to TRBD2. Germline CDR1 reads KGHSH; CDR2 reads LQKENI. CDR3 size: 18 residues. Unmatched junction bases numbered 8, after V lost 0 bases and J lost 3 bases. The CDR3 bases are TGTGCCAGCTCACCACCTAGCGGGGGGGCCTGGGGGACAGATACGCAGTATTTT. It is translated as CASSPPSGGAWGTDTQYF.

The chain joins TRBV10-3 to TRBJ1-6, with 9 bases that match TRBD1. The V gene end was trimmed by 0 bases and the J gene end by 2 bases; junction bases not matched to a gene: 5. CDR3 length: 18 amino acids. Germline V CDR1 and CDR2: ENHRY, SYGVKD. CDR3 sequence: CAISESDRGFAYNSPLHF. DNA for the CDR3: TGTGCCATCAGTGAGTCAGACAGGGGGTTTGCCTATAATTCACCCCTCCACTTT.

The chain employs TRBV7-2 and TRBJ1-1; TRBD1 is a possible D gene (6 bases). The CDR3 has 13 amino acids. Germline values: CDR1 SGHTA, CDR2 FQGNSA. Trimming removed 6 bases from V and 1 base from J, with 9 bases in between. CDR3 sequence reads: CASRLTGNTEAFF. The DNA for the CDR3 is TGTGCCAGCAGATTGACAGGGAACACTGAAGCTTTCTTT.

The chain recombines TRBV6-1 with TRBJ2-5, with TRBD2 matching over 8 bases. J lost 4 bases, V lost 4 bases, and 5 bases had no gene match. This CDR3 contains 14 residues. The germline V gene has CDR1 MNHNS and CDR2 SASEGT. CDR3 in amino acids: CASSALAGGETQYF. CDR3 DNA sequence: TGTGCCAGCAGTGCCCTAGCGGGTGGAGAGACCCAGTACTTC.

The chain combines TRBV5-6 with TRBJ1-4, with 11 bases fitting TRBD1. Germline values: CDR1 SGHDT, CDR2 YYEEEE. V was clipped by 2 bases and J by 8 bases; unmatched bases: 5. The CDR3 has 15 residues. The CDR3 region is CASSFGTGGREKLFF. The DNA of the CDR3 is TGTGCCAGCAGCTTTGGGACAGGGGGGAGAGAAAAACTGTTTTTT.

This clone was observed a single time. The gene calls are TRBV6-6 and TRBJ2-1; D may be TRBD2 (6 bases). Trimming removed 0 bases from V and 7 bases from J, with 13 bases in between. The CDR3 sequence is 15 residues long. In germline, CDR1 is MNHNY, CDR2 SVGAGI (reference sequence). DNA of the CDR3: TGTGCCAGCAGTTACTCGGGGGTGGGGGGTAATGAGCAGTTCTTC. It specifies CASSYSGVGGNEQFF.

In regard to this clone: This specimen includes other DNA sequences encoding the same CDR3. The chain joins TRBV6-5 to TRBJ1-1; 10 bases are a match to TRBD1. The V segment lost 5 bases and the J segment 2 bases; nucleotides outside the gene matches: 5. CDR3 length: 15 residues. Germline CDR1 reads MNHEY; CDR2 reads SVGAGI. CDR3 DNA: TGTGCCAGCAGTCCCCGGGACAGGGGTAACACTGAAGCTTTCTTT. Translation: CASSPRDRGNTEAFF.

The chain recombines TRBV5-1 with TRBJ2-7; D not certain. The V gene lost 0 bases and the J gene lost 6 bases, with 13 bases spanning the gap. Germline CDR1 reads SGHRS; CDR2 reads YFSETQ. This CDR3 spans 14 amino acids. CDR3 sequence: CASSLEGLGREQYF. The DNA of the CDR3 is TGCGCCAGCAGCTTGGAAGGTTTGGGCCGCGAGCAGTACTTC. Drawing the rest from reference TRBV5-1 and TRBJ2-7, the complete variable domain is KAGVTQTPRYLIKTRGQQVTLSCSPISGHRSVSWYQQTPGQGLQFLFEYFSETQRNKGNFPGRFSGRQFSNSRSEMNVSTLELGDSALYLCASSLEGLGREQYFGPGTRLTVT.